This T cell receptor (beta chain) emerged from a study of blood T cell repertoires in COVID-19 (TCRdb year 2020). Concerning the study at large: Samples from collaborators originated in the United States, Italy and Spain and spanned both the acute and convalescent phases of COVID-19. Subjects who had been exposed to COVID-19, were actively infected with it, or had recovered from it provided the deeply sampled blood TCRbeta repertoires that made up the dataset. The samples were drawn from the first 160 participants of the ongoing ImmuneRACE study and from 1,200 or so subjects provided by 6 global collaborators. The repertoires were released in a freely available public database intended as a resource for research on the immune response to SARS-CoV-2. The material from the prospective study consisted of cDNA or gDNA derived from T cells, B-cell-depleted T cells, or PBMCs. Where available, HLA class I and class II types were obtained from metadata supplied by the sample provider rather than from assay-based typing. A de-identified subject ID, COVID-19 status, age in years and sex were almost always included in the sample metadata.

TCRbeta CDR3 regions were amplified from genomic DNA using the immunoSEQ Assay, a bias-controlled multiplex PCR. Per the original workflow: The number of nucleated cells in each sample was estimated by amplification of reference gene primers within the assay. To quantify the absolute abundance of each unique TCRbeta CDR3 rearrangement, sequence reads were collapsed and filtered. For each sample, productive Simpson clonality was calculated as the square root of Simpson's diversity index over productive rearrangements. In TCRdb, the immuneACCESS table is reduced to in-frame sequences with V and J assigned. These tables do not hold every clone; where another copy was compared, an unresolved V gene accounts for under half, and the others remain unexplained. That table supplies the V and J calls and clone size; D and trimming were determined from the DNA. The sample includes approximately 440,000 clones, with roughly 88% observed a single time. The ten largest clones add up to 0.6% of the sample.

Participants in the prospective study were enrolled through a virtual design, were aged about 18 to 90 years, and lived in about 25 United States geographic areas. To assign participants to cohorts, the prospective study relied on clinical history that participants themselves reported in a screening survey and a study questionnaire. ImmuneRACE Cohort 3 recovered participants were defined by two consecutive negative NP/OP PCR tests, healthcare professional clearance, or symptom resolution. Each participant in the prospective study had whole blood, serum and a nasopharyngeal or oropharyngeal swab collected by mobile phlebotomists. Participants in the prospective study had the option to provide additional blood draws and questionnaires over an approximately 2-month period. Before DNA extraction, blood samples from the prospective study were shipped at room temperature or frozen. Comments on this clone: Its binding antigen is unknown. Per-base qualities were not stored, and no clone one base away is much larger.

V loses 0 bases of germline sequence and J loses 7 bases, and the interval between the two ends is 11 bases. As encoded in the germline V gene (reference sequence), CDR1 is SGHNT while CDR2 is YYREEE. The CDR3 sequence holds 15 residues, the cysteine and phenylalanine included. CDR3 DNA is the only sequence kept; it has 45 bases, read in frame from the first base. The paper as a whole reports these results and caveats: The amount of clinical and demographic metadata varied by source and participant and was provided uncurated.

This clonotype was obtained from a man younger than 35 who had recovered from COVID-19. The chain links TRBV5-4 with TRBJ1-6, with TRBD1 perhaps the D gene, on 6 matching bases. Source material: PBMCs or T cells enriched from blood (not recorded which). CDR3 region: CASSLGFQGNSPLHF. The base sequence is TGTGCCAGCAGCTTGGGGTTCCAGGGGAATTCACCCCTCCACTTT.